Following are 14 T cell receptor beta chains from one sample sequenced in a study of blood T cell repertoires in COVID-19. Repertoires were generated with immunoSEQ multiplex PCR, while TCRdb's copy carries only in-frame clones and drops some. The table shows fewer than 200,000 clones, with roughly nine tenths occurring only once. Material for sequencing was peripheral blood. The origin of the receptors is a man aged 60 to 69 with acute or convalescent COVID-19.

The chain employs TRBV5-4 and TRBJ2-3; 14 nucleotides agree with TRBD2. Germline values: CDR1 SGHNT, CDR2 YYREEE (reference sequence). The CDR3 has 18 residues. Germline trimming cut 5 bases from V and 0 bases from J; bases unmatched to any gene: 8. Here the CDR3 DNA reads TGTGCCAGCAGTCCCGGGACTAGCGGGGGTGCTAGCACAGATACGCAGTATTTT. It encodes CASSPGTSGGASTDTQYF.

CDR3 amino acids: CASSQTGDVYGYTF. CDR3 DNA: TGTGCCAGCAGTCAGACAGGGGATGTCTATGGCTACACCTTC. The J gene is TRBJ1-2, the V gene TRBV5-6; 8 bases align to TRBD1. CDR1 is SGHDT and CDR2 is YYEEEE in the germline V gene. Trimming at V came to 5 bases and at J to 4 bases, leaving 7 bases not matched to a gene. The CDR3 has 14 residues.

The chain couples TRBV12-3 or TRBV12-4 to TRBJ2-7; 7 nucleotides agree with TRBD1. V dropped 6 bases and J dropped 7; count of bases not matched to a gene: 6. The length of the CDR3 is 12 residues. CDR3 region: CASSPTGREQYV. The CDR3 DNA is TGTGCCAGCAGCCCGACAGGGCGGGAGCAGTACGTC.

This clone was seen more than once but under ten times. CDR3 bases: TGCAGCGTCCCGACACCGAACACTGAAGCTTTCTTT. Its protein product is CSVPTPNTEAFF. The chain couples TRBV29-1 to TRBJ1-1; D not resolved. Trimming pared 6 bases from V and 1 base from J, leaving 9 bases between. Germline CDR1 and CDR2: SQVTM and ANQGSEA. The CDR3 loop spans 12 amino acids.

This chain links TRBV5-1 with TRBJ1-1; D call uncertain. The CDR3 extends over 13 amino acids. Trimming removed 0 bases at V and 2 bases at J, with 5 bases between. Germline V lookup: CDR1 SGHRS, CDR2 YFSETQ. The CDR3 DNA sequence: TGCGCCAGCAGCTTGGAGCCAAACACTGAAGCTTTCTTT. Protein: CASSLEPNTEAFF.

The J gene is TRBJ2-1, the V gene TRBV2, with TRBD2 matching 9 bases. This CDR3 has 15 amino acids. J was trimmed by 1 base and V by 8 bases; bases with no gene match: 6. The germline V gene encodes CDR1 SNHLY and CDR2 FYNNEI. The CDR3 DNA reads as TGTGCCAGCGATAGAAGCGGGAGGTCCTACAATGAGCAGTTCTTC. Its protein is CASDRSGRSYNEQFF.

This rearrangement joins TRBV19 to TRBJ2-1; D remains ambiguous. CDR1 is LNHDA and CDR2 is SQIVND in the germline V gene (reference sequence). V was pared by 3 bases and J by 0 bases, with 6 bases between. The CDR3 length is 14 residues. The CDR3 loop is CASSIYDSYNEQFF. The CDR3 DNA reads TGTGCCAGTAGTATCTACGACTCCTACAATGAGCAGTTCTTC. The full variable domain, in which reference TRBV19 and TRBJ2-1 provide the parts outside the CDR3, is DGGITQSPKYLFRKEGQNVTLSCEQNLNHDAMYWYRQDPGQGLRLIYYSQIVNDFQKGDIAEGYSVSREKKESFPLTVTSAQKNPTAFYLCASSIYDSYNEQFFGPGTRLTVL.

The V call is TRBV14, the J call TRBJ1-2, with D possibly TRBD1 on 5 matching bases. This CDR3 is built from 13 residues. Trimming cost V 1 base and J 7 bases, with 10 bases left between them. Germline CDR1 SGHDN, CDR2 FVKESK. In DNA form, the CDR3 reads TGTGCCAGCAGCCAAGTTAGGGGAGGTGGCTACACCTTC. It specifies CASSQVRGGGYTF.

V usage is TRBV3-1 (or the pseudogene TRBV3-2) and J usage is TRBJ1-3; D gene uncertain. Germline loops: CDR1 LGHDT, CDR2 YNNKEL (reference sequence). V was cut by 4 bases and J by 2 bases, with 12 bases left in between. CDR3 size: 15 residues. CDR3 amino acids: CASSRPLVAGNTIYF. As DNA, the CDR3 is TGTGCCAGCAGCCGCCCACTGGTGGCTGGAAACACCATATATTTT.

The rearrangement joins TRBV3-1 (or the pseudogene TRBV3-2) to TRBJ2-7; no clear D gene. Germline loops: CDR1 LGHDT, CDR2 YNNKEL (reference sequence). V lost 3 bases to trimming and J lost 2 bases, with 5 bases between them. This CDR3 spans 12 amino acids. CDR3 sequence: CASSQGTYEQYV. CDR3 sequence (DNA): TGTGCCAGCAGCCAGGGCACCTACGAGCAGTACGTC.

The chain has TRBV29-1 and TRBJ2-1, with D perhaps TRBD2 (6 bases). The CDR3 consists of 13 residues. Trimming took 0 bases from V and 7 from J, leaving 10 bases between them. The germline CDR1 and CDR2 sequences are SQVTM and ANQGSEA. The CDR3 sequence: CSVEDGGRNEQFF. In DNA form, the CDR3 reads TGCAGCGTTGAAGACGGAGGGAGGAATGAGCAGTTCTTC.

The CDR3 spells CAWVAGNTGELFF. CDR3 DNA sequence: TGTGCCTGGGTAGCGGGGAACACCGGGGAGCTGTTTTTT. V usage is TRBV30 and J usage is TRBJ2-2, with TRBD2 identical over 7 bases. Looked up from germline, CDR1 is GTSNPN and CDR2 is SVGIG (reference sequence). The trim removed 5 bases at V and 1 base at J, leaving 1 base unmatched. This CDR3 is 13 amino acids long.

V usage is TRBV29-1 and J usage is TRBJ2-3; the D gene is possibly TRBD1 (5 bases). V was pared by 7 bases and J by 5 bases, with 16 bases between. The germline V gene has CDR1 SQVTM and CDR2 ANQGSEA. This CDR3 comprises 13 residues. As DNA, the CDR3 is TGCAGCGCAACGACAGCCACGGGAGATACGCAGTATTTT. This gives the protein CSATTATGDTQYF.

This rearrangement joins TRBV2 to TRBJ1-1; tentative D call: TRBD1 (5 bases). The ends were cut back, 4 bases at V and 11 bases at J, with 14 bases in the middle. This CDR3 region has 12 residues. CDR1 is SNHLY and CDR2 is FYNNEI in the germline V gene. For the CDR3, the DNA is TGTGCCAGCAGTGGGGACTCCCGGGGGGCTTTCTTT. Its translation: CASSGDSRGAFF.